These 8 T cell receptor beta chains were all obtained from the same sample, sequenced in a study of technical replicates of blood from a handful of donors. Method: immunoSEQ multiplex PCR; TCRdb's copy keeps in-frame clones and lacks some. Of about 91,000 clones in the sample, under 95% were seen once. Sequencing was done on a sample of T cells isolated from PBMCs. Receptors were obtained from a human donor in good health.

The chain couples TRBV29-1 to TRBJ2-5, with no clear D. V lost 6 bases and J lost 5, with 13 bases in between. Germline CDR1 and CDR2: SQVTM and ANQGSEA. The CDR3 consists of 12 residues. The CDR3 is CSVRLGIETQYF. The CDR3 DNA reads as TGCAGCGTCCGACTTGGTATCGAGACCCAGTACTTC.

CDR3 sequence reads: CASSRPTSGLNEQFF. CDR3 nucleotide sequence: TGCGCCAGCAGCAGGCCGACTAGCGGACTAAATGAGCAGTTCTTC. The chain couples TRBV4-1 to TRBJ2-1; TRBD2 aligns across 9 bases. This CDR3 region has 15 residues. J gave up 7 bases and V 5 bases, and 9 bases lay outside the gene matches. The germline V gene encodes CDR1 MGHRA and CDR2 YSYEKL.

The chain recombines TRBV6-6 with TRBJ2-2; D uncertain. V lost 6 bases to trimming and J lost 2 bases, with 10 bases between them. The V gene's germline CDR1 is MNHNY and CDR2 SVGAGI (reference sequence). There are 14 residues in the CDR3. The CDR3, as DNA: TGTGCCAGCAGCTCCTGGGCCAACACCGGGGAGCTGTTTTTT. It translates to CASSSWANTGELFF.

This chain connects TRBV7-2 to TRBJ2-7, with D possibly TRBD2 on 5 matching bases. Germline assignment: CDR1 SGHTA and CDR2 FQGNSA. The CDR3 length is 14 residues. Trimming pared 1 base from V and 2 bases from J, leaving 9 bases between. The CDR3 protein is CASSLEATTYEQYF. In DNA, the CDR3 is TGTGCCAGCAGCTTAGAGGCGACTACCTACGAGCAGTACTTC.

The chain recombines TRBV4-2 with TRBJ2-4; TRBD2 matches 9 bases. CDR1 LGHNA and CDR2 YNFKEQ come from the germline V gene. The CDR3 sequence is 17 residues long. With 0 bases clipped from V and 0 bases from J, the junction kept 3 bases outside the gene matches. CDR3 in DNA: TGTGCCAGCAGCCAAGAATTAGCGGGAGTAGCCAAAAACATTCAGTACTTC. Its protein is CASSQELAGVAKNIQYF.

The chain employs TRBV9 and TRBJ1-2; 8 nucleotides match TRBD1. Looked up from germline, CDR1 is SGDLS and CDR2 is YYNGEE. V shed 3 bases and J 4 bases; nucleotides not matched to a gene: 5. The CDR3 loop spans 14 amino acids. The CDR3 sequence is CASSADRGAYGYTF. The CDR3 DNA is TGTGCCAGCAGCGCCGACAGGGGCGCCTATGGCTACACCTTC. The full variable domain, completed using reference TRBV9 and TRBJ1-2, is DSGVTQTPKHLITATGQRVTLRCSPRSGDLSVYWYQQSLDQGLQFLIQYYNGEERAKGNILERFSAQQFPDLHSELNLSSLELGDSALYFCASSADRGAYGYTFGSGTRLTVV.

The chain is built from TRBV5-1 and TRBJ1-3; D gene unclear. The CDR3 has 19 amino acids. V shed 0 bases and J shed 0 bases, with 19 bases lying between them. Per germline, CDR1 SGHRS and CDR2 YFSETQ. The CDR3 DNA follows: TGCGCCAGCAGCTTGGTCCCAGACATATACCCTAACTCTGGAAACACCATATATTTT. Translation gives CASSLVPDIYPNSGNTIYF.

The chain recombines TRBV28 with TRBJ1-1; 8 positions agree with TRBD1. From germline, CDR1 is MDHEN and CDR2 SYDVKM. The CDR3 sequence is 18 residues long. V shed 5 bases, J shed 4 bases, and the junction held 18 bases outside the gene matches. The CDR3, as DNA: TGTGCCAGCAGTACCTTTTATGGGTGGGAACAGGGGGTCACTGAAGCTTTCTTT. Encoded protein: CASSTFYGWEQGVTEAFF.